This TCR beta chain was sequenced in a study of blood T cell repertoires in COVID-19. Self-reported history from a screening survey and questionnaire set each donor's cohort. Germline V gene lookup returns CDR1 KGHDR and CDR2 SFDVKD. The ends were cut back, 9 bases at V and 6 bases at J, with 17 bases in the middle. The CDR3 extends over 13 amino acids. Authors' data handling: Counts of nucleated cells, estimated from reference gene primer amplification, were obtained. The repertoire was sequenced with immunoSEQ multiplex PCR; TCRdb's copy has only in-frame clones and lacks some. From that table come the V and J calls and clone size; the DNA was used to work out D and trimming. The profile shows 260,000 or so clones, roughly 85% of them singletons.

The chain employs TRBV24-1 and TRBJ2-7; a possible D gene is TRBD1 (6 bases). The sample comprised PBMCs or T cells enriched from blood (not recorded which). This sequence was found in a woman aged 50 to 60 who had recovered from COVID-19. CDR3 sequence: CATGSVQGGEQYF. CDR3 sequence (DNA): TGTGCCACCGGGTCGGTACAGGGCGGCGAGCAGTACTTC.